Described below is a single T cell receptor beta chain sequence and its context. TCRdb re-called the PCR reads via MiXCR. The table has around 44,000 clones, 28% seen once; the top ten hold 9.9%. V was trimmed by 1 base and J by 0 bases, leaving 10 bases between them. CDR3 size: 15 residues. The germline V gene encodes CDR1 LGHNA and CDR2 YSLEER. The data stem from a study of metastatic and nonmetastatic thyroid tumors. Each patient came to thyroid surgery without any prior treatment (of any kind). The receptor was isolated from a male donor with papillary thyroid cancer or a benign thyroid nodule (not recorded which). Some clones in this sample may be carry-over from other donors' samples. The sequencing sample was made of blood. The chain recombines TRBV4-3 with TRBJ2-7; D gene unclear. The CDR3 is CASSQGVVLSYEQYF. CDR3 nucleotides: TGCGCCAGCAGCCAAGGTGTGGTTCTCTCCTACGAGCAGTACTTC.